These 24 T cell receptor beta chains came from one sample sequenced in a study of human T cells and chemical hapten exposure. Documented time point: pre-sensitization, week 0. Treatment noted: therapeutic diphenylcyclopropenone sensitization with weekly scalp DPC. Each CDR3 protein gets one entry after TCRdb re-called the RACE reads with MiXCR. This table has 120,000 or so distinct CDR3 sequences, approximately 12% appearing once. The sample here was whole blood, taken in connection with sensitization to the hapten diphenylcyclopropenone (DPC). Receptor source: a woman in her late teens or twenties with alopecia areata. Some clones in this sample may be carry-over from other donors' samples.

The chain joins TRBV28 to TRBJ2-3, with D unclear. Per germline, CDR1 MDHEN and CDR2 SYDVKM. The CDR3 contains 15 residues. Trimming removed 1 base at V and 10 bases at J, with 18 bases between. CDR3 loop: CASSLYSSSTLPQYF. CDR3 nucleotide sequence: TGTGCCAGCAGTTTATATTCTTCCTCCACGCTTCCGCAGTATTTT.

This clonotype was counted only a few times. CDR3 loop: CASSPLADRSLYEQFF. CDR3 nucleotide sequence: TGTGCCAGCAGCCCTCTAGCGGACCGCAGTCTTTATGAGCAGTTCTTC. V gene TRBV4-2 combines with J gene TRBJ2-1; 7 bases line up with TRBD2. The CDR3 is made up of 16 amino acids. Trimming at V came to 4 bases and at J to 8 bases, leaving 14 bases not matched to a gene. Germline V lookup: CDR1 LGHNA, CDR2 YNFKEQ.

The chain has TRBV7-9 and TRBJ1-3, with D hard to call. V was trimmed by 0 bases and J by 8 bases, leaving 5 bases between them. CDR3 length equals 12 residues. Looked up from germline, CDR1 is SEHNR and CDR2 is FQNEAQ (reference sequence). CDR3 in amino acids: CASSLAGDTIYF. CDR3 DNA sequence: TGTGCCAGCAGCTTAGCGGGAGACACCATATATTTT.

The chain uses TRBV6-2 or TRBV6-3 and TRBJ1-2; possibly TRBD1 for D (6 bases). Germline CDR1 reads MNHEY; CDR2 reads SVGEGT. This CDR3 spans 14 amino acids. V lost 4 bases and J lost 4, with 13 bases in between. CDR3 amino acids: CASSLRTDIYGYTF. The CDR3 nucleotides read TGTGCCAGCAGTTTGAGGACAGATATCTATGGCTACACCTTC.

The chain has TRBV12-3 or TRBV12-4 and TRBJ1-5; D is possibly TRBD1 (6 bases). CDR3 size: 15 residues. The V gene lost 6 bases and the J gene lost 6 bases, with 18 bases spanning the gap. CDR3 coding DNA: TGTGCCAGCAGGGACGGACAGTCTGGGGGTCAGCCCCAGCATTTT. Its protein is CASRDGQSGGQPQHF.

This clonotype was seen a few times. This chain links TRBV7-8 with TRBJ2-5; the D is unclear. Germline values: CDR1 SGHVS, CDR2 FQNEAQ. V lost 9 bases to trimming and J lost 4 bases, with 12 bases between them. The CDR3 loop spans 12 amino acids. CDR3 in amino acids: CASRALTETQYF. The CDR3 bases are TGTGCCAGTCGCGCGTTGACAGAGACCCAGTACTTC.

This clonotype turned up a few times. This sequence joins TRBV6-4 and TRBJ2-5, with D unclear. The germline V gene has CDR1 MRHNA and CDR2 SNTAGT. This CDR3 contains 13 residues. V was cut by 3 bases and J by 7 bases, with 12 bases left in between. CDR3 DNA sequence: TGTGCCAGCAGTGAATACCCAAAGGGGACCCAGTACTTC. This sequence encodes CASSEYPKGTQYF.

This sequence joins TRBV3-1 and TRBJ2-4; the match to TRBD1 covers 11 bases. The CDR3 has 17 residues. V trimming: 4 bases; J trimming: 2 bases; junction bases outside the gene matches: 7. Germline V lookup: CDR1 LGHDT, CDR2 YNNKEL (reference sequence). CDR3 in amino acids: CASSRGTGGNSKNIQYF. The CDR3, as DNA: TGTGCCAGCAGCCGAGGGACAGGGGGTAACTCCAAAAACATTCAGTACTTC.

A few counts support this clonotype. The chain is built from TRBV24-1 and TRBJ1-1; 7 bases align to TRBD1. Trimming removed 7 bases from V and 1 base from J; junction bases left unmatched: 5. The CDR3 is 14 amino acids. Germline V gene lookup returns CDR1 KGHDR and CDR2 SFDVKD. The CDR3 bases are TGTGCCACCAGATCCGACAGGGAGAACACTGAAGCTTTCTTT. The encoded protein is CATRSDRENTEAFF.

This clonotype was counted only a few times. This rearrangement joins TRBV10-1 to TRBJ2-7; D gene uncertain. Per the germline V gene, CDR1 is WNHNN and CDR2 is SYGVQD (reference sequence). With 3 bases removed from V and 5 bases from J, the gap between germline ends came to 14 bases. The CDR3 contains 14 residues. The CDR3 loop reads CASSDRAGRDEQYF. CDR3 DNA sequence: TGCGCCAGCAGTGATAGGGCAGGTCGGGACGAGCAGTACTTC.

This clonotype was detected only a few times. The chain joins TRBV4-2 to TRBJ1-5; D not certain. Germline CDR1 reads LGHNA; CDR2 reads YNFKEQ. The CDR3 length is 13 residues. V lost 3 bases and J 3 bases, leaving 6 bases between the germline ends. CDR3 protein: CASSQSDNQPQHF. The CDR3 bases are TGTGCCAGCAGCCAGTCTGACAATCAGCCCCAGCATTTT.

This clonotype has only a few counts. The CDR3 protein is CASSYLRTSNNSPLHF. The CDR3 nucleotides read TGTGCCAGCAGTTACCTTCGGACATCTAATAATTCACCCCTCCACTTT. The rearrangement joins TRBV6-2 or TRBV6-3 to TRBJ1-6; tentative D call: TRBD1 (5 bases). This CDR3 spans 16 amino acids. From germline, CDR1 is MNHEY and CDR2 SVGEGT. The V gene lost 2 bases and the J gene lost 5 bases, with 13 bases spanning the gap.

This clonotype was seen only a few times. The chain employs TRBV7-9 and TRBJ1-1, with D unresolved. V was clipped by 5 bases and J by 4 bases, with 14 bases between them. CDR3 length: 14 residues. Germline lookup yields CDR1 SEHNR and CDR2 FQNEAQ (reference sequence). The CDR3 nucleotides read TGTGCCAGCAGCCCCCAGTCCGGTGTCACTGAAGCTTTCTTT. Translation gives CASSPQSGVTEAFF. Looking up the rest from reference TRBV7-9 and TRBJ1-1 gives the full variable domain: DTGVSQNPRHKITKRGQNVTFRCDPISEHNRLYWYRQTLGQGPEFLTYFQNEAQLEKSRLLSDRFSAERPKGSFSTLEIQRTEQGDSAMYLCASSPQSGVTEAFFGQGTRLTVV.

This clonotype was seen more than once but under ten times. The V and J genes are TRBV7-2 and TRBJ2-7; 7 nucleotides match TRBD1. Germline CDR1 and CDR2: SGHTA and FQGNSA. The CDR3 contains 14 residues. V lost 0 bases and J lost 5; bases outside the gene matches: 4. CDR3 nucleotides: TGTGCCAGCAGCTTAGCGGGCAGGGGGAACGAGCAGTACTTC. Translating gives CASSLAGRGNEQYF.

The rearrangement joins TRBV5-4 to TRBJ1-2, with D perhaps TRBD1 (6 bases). Germline assignment: CDR1 SGHNT and CDR2 YYREEE (reference sequence). The CDR3 contains 18 residues. With 1 base removed from V and 0 bases from J, the gap between germline ends came to 19 bases. CDR3 residues: CASSLFGGQGPANYGYTF. The DNA for the CDR3 is TGTGCCAGCAGCTTGTTCGGGGGCCAGGGCCCCGCTAACTATGGCTACACCTTC. The full variable domain, in which reference TRBV5-4 and TRBJ1-2 provide the parts outside the CDR3, is ETGVTQSPTHLIKTRGQQVTLRCSSQSGHNTVSWYQQALGQGPQFIFQYYREEENGRGNFPPRFSGLQFPNYSSELNVNALELDDSALYLCASSLFGGQGPANYGYTFGSGTRLTVV.

This clonotype has just a few counts. The chain links TRBV7-9 to TRBJ2-1; the match to TRBD2 covers 10 bases. This CDR3 contains 15 residues. CDR1 is SEHNR, CDR2 FQNEAQ, per germline (reference sequence). V shed 5 bases and J 3 bases; nucleotides not matched to a gene: 4. The CDR3: CASSAGLANYNEQFF. The CDR3 DNA follows: TGTGCCAGCAGCGCGGGACTAGCGAACTACAATGAGCAGTTCTTC. Full variable domain (missing parts from reference TRBV7-9 and TRBJ2-1): DTGVSQNPRHKITKRGQNVTFRCDPISEHNRLYWYRQTLGQGPEFLTYFQNEAQLEKSRLLSDRFSAERPKGSFSTLEIQRTEQGDSAMYLCASSAGLANYNEQFFGPGTRLTVL.

This clonotype was recorded at least ten times. The chain carries TRBV27 and TRBJ1-6; 7 bases match TRBD1. The V segment lost 2 bases and the J segment 9 bases; nucleotides outside the gene matches: 4. This CDR3 has 14 residues. The germline CDR1 and CDR2 sequences are MNHEY and SMNVEV (reference sequence). CDR3 amino acids: CASSLKGAVSPLHF. For the CDR3, the DNA is TGTGCCAGCAGTTTAAAGGGGGCGGTTTCACCCCTCCACTTT.

This clonotype was counted a few times. The CDR3 nucleotides are TGTGCCAGCAGTTCAGGGAGGGGGGGCAGTTACAATGAGCAGTTCTTC. The encoded protein is CASSSGRGGSYNEQFF. The V gene is TRBV27, the J gene TRBJ2-1; the D gene is possibly TRBD2 (7 bases). CDR3 length: 16 amino acids. V lost 4 bases to trimming and J lost 4 bases, with 17 bases between them. Looked up from germline, CDR1 is MNHEY and CDR2 is SMNVEV (reference sequence).

This clonotype has ten or more counts. V is TRBV7-8 and J is TRBJ2-7; the D gene is possibly TRBD1 (5 bases). Germline CDR1 reads SGHVS; CDR2 reads FQNEAQ. The V end was cut by 6 bases, the J end by 1 base, with 7 bases between. CDR3 length: 12 residues. For the CDR3, the DNA is TGTGCCAGCAGTCCAGGGTCCTACGAGCAGTACTTC. Its translation: CASSPGSYEQYF. The full variable domain, its missing parts supplied by reference TRBV7-8 and TRBJ2-7, is GAGVSQSPRYKVAKRGQDVALRCDPISGHVSLFWYQQALGQGPEFLTYFQNEAQLDKSGLPSDRFFAERPEGSVSTLKIQRTQQEDSAVYLCASSPGSYEQYFGPGTRLTVT.

This clonotype was picked up a small number of times. The chain recombines TRBV10-2 with TRBJ1-5, with no clear D. CDR1 and CDR2 (germline): WSHSY, SAAADI. V lost 2 bases to trimming and J lost 4 bases, with 3 bases between them. The CDR3 has 12 residues. For the CDR3, the DNA is TGCGCCAGCAGTGAGGTAAATCAGCCCCAGCATTTT. Amino acid sequence: CASSEVNQPQHF.

In this sample, this clonotype turned up a few times. V is TRBV20-1 and J is TRBJ1-4; weak D call: TRBD1 (5 bases). The germline gives CDR1 DFQATT, CDR2 SNEGSKA (reference sequence). The CDR3 contains 15 residues. The germline V and J ends were trimmed by 3 bases and 4 bases, with 15 bases remaining between them. CDR3: CSARPPRGVNEKLFF. The CDR3 DNA reads TGCAGTGCTAGGCCGCCACGGGGGGTTAATGAAAAACTGTTTTTT.

This clonotype was seen more than once but under ten times. The J gene is TRBJ1-5, the V gene TRBV12-3 or TRBV12-4; D is ambiguous. The CDR3 contains 13 residues. Trimming shortened V by 0 bases and J by 7 bases, and 7 bases separated the two germline ends. CDR3 region: CASSLALGQPQHF. CDR3 sequence (DNA): TGTGCCAGCAGTTTAGCTCTGGGACAGCCCCAGCATTTT.

The chain couples TRBV7-9 to TRBJ2-1, with D possibly TRBD2 on 7 matching bases. Germline V lookup: CDR1 SEHNR, CDR2 FQNEAQ (reference sequence). There are 15 residues in the CDR3. Trimming removed 6 bases at V and 4 bases at J, with 16 bases between. CDR3 loop: CASSIGGAAYNEQFF. The CDR3 nucleotides read TGTGCCAGCAGTATAGGGGGGGCCGCTTACAATGAGCAGTTCTTC.

In this sample, this clonotype turned up many times. The V and J genes are TRBV3-1 and TRBJ2-7; unclear D gene. CDR1 is LGHDT and CDR2 is YNNKEL in the germline V gene (reference sequence). The CDR3 length is 15 residues. V dropped 0 bases and J dropped 3 bases, with 12 bases sitting between them. The CDR3 bases are TGTGCCAGCAGCCAAGATGCGCCAGCTGTCTACGAGCAGTACTTC. This codes for CASSQDAPAVYEQYF.